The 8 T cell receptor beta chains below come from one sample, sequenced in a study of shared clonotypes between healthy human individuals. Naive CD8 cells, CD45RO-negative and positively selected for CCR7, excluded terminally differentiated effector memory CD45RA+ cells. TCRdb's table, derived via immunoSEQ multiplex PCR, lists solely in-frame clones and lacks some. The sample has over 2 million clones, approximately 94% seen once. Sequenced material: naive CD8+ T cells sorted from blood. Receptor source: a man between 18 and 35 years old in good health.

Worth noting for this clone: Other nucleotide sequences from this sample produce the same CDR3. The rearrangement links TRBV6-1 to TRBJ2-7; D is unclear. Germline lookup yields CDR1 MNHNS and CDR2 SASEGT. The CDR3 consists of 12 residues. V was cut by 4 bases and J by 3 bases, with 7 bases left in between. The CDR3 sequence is CASSVAGYEQYF. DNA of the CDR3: TGTGCCAGCAGTGTGGCAGGCTACGAGCAGTACTTC.

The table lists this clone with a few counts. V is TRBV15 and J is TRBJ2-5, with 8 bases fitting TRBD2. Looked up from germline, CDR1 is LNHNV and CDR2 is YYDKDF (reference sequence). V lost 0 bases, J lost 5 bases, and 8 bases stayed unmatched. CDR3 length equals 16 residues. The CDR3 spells CATSRDPARGGETQYF. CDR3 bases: TGTGCCACCAGCAGAGATCCCGCCCGGGGGGGTGAGACCCAGTACTTC.

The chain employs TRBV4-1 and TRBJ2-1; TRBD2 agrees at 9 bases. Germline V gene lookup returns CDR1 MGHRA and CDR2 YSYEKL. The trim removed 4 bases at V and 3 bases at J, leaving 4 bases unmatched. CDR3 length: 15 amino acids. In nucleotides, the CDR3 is TGCGCCAGCAGCCTAGCGGGGGAGGGCTACAATGAGCAGTTCTTC. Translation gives CASSLAGEGYNEQFF.

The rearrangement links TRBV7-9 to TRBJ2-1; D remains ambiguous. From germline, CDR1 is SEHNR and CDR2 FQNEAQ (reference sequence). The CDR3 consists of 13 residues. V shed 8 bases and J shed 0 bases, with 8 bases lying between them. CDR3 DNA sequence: TGTGCCAGCGATTGGGGCTCCTACAATGAGCAGTTCTTC. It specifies CASDWGSYNEQFF.

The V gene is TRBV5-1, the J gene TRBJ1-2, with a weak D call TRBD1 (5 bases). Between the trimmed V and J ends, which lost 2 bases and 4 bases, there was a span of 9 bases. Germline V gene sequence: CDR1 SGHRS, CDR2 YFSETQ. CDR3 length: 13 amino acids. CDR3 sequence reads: CASSFDRSYGYTF. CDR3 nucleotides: TGCGCCAGCAGCTTTGACAGAAGCTATGGCTACACCTTC.

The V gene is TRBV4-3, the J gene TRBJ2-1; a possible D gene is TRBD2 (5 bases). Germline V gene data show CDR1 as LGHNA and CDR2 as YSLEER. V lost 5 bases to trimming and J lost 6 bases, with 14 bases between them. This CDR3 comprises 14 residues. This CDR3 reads CASSSDWETNEQFF. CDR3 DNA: TGCGCCAGCAGCTCGGACTGGGAGACCAATGAGCAGTTCTTC.

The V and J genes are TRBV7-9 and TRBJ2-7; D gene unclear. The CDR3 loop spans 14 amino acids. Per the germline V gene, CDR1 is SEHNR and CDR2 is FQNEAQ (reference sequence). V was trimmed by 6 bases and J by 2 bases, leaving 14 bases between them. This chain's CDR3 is CASSSPSEAYEQYF. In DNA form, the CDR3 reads TGTGCCAGCAGTTCTCCCAGCGAGGCCTACGAGCAGTACTTC.

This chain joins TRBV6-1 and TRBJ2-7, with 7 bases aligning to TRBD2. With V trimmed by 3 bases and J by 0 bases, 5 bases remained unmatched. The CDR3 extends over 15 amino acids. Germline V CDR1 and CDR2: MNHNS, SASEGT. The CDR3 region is CASSDWDYSSYEQYF. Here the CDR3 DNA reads TGTGCCAGCAGTGATTGGGACTATAGCTCCTACGAGCAGTACTTC.